In this sample, the clone carrying this T cell receptor beta chain turned up many times. Its target is unknown. Amplification targeted TCR beta CDR3 regions from RNA transcripts. TCR CDR3 underwent first-round RT-PCR with the HTBI primer set. Via MiXCR, TCRdb re-called the multiplex PCR reads, giving one row per CDR3 protein. Of nearly 750,000 distinct CDR3 sequences listed, 35% are singletons. Per germline, CDR1 DFQATT and CDR2 SNEGSKA (reference sequence). The CDR3 runs 13 residues. Trimming shortened V by 0 bases and J by 0 bases, and 6 bases separated the two germline ends. The source of the sample is a study of T cells in Graves' hyperthyroidism and ophthalmopathy. Overall study findings and caveats: It was a median about seven months before onset that the model predicted ophthalmopathy.

The sequence came from a woman in her thirties or forties with Graves' hyperthyroidism. Sequencing was performed on blood. The chain uses TRBV20-1 and TRBJ2-7, with a weak D call TRBD2 (5 bases). In nucleotides, the CDR3 is TGCAGTGCTAGAGAACTAGGCTCCTACGAGCAGTACTTC. This gives the protein CSARELGSYEQYF.